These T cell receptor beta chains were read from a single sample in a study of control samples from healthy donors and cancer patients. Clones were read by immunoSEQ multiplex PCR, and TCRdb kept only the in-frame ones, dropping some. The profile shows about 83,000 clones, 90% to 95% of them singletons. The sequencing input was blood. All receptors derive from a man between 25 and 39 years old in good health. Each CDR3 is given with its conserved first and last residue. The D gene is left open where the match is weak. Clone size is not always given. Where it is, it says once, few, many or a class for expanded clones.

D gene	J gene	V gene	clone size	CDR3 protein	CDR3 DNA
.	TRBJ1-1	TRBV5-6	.	CASSLGGARNTEAFF	TGTGCCAGCAGCTTGGGAGGGGCTCGGAACACTGAAGCTTTCTTT
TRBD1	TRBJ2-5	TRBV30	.	CAWSVGTGALETQYF	TGTGCCTGGAGTGTAGGGACAGGGGCTTTAGAGACCCAGTACTTC
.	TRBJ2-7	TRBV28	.	CASSLGALPYEQYF	TGTGCCAGCAGTTTGGGGGCCTTGCCTTACGAGCAGTACTTC
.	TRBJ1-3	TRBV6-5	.	CASSFGNTIYF	TGTGCCAGCAGCTTTGGAAACACCATATATTTT
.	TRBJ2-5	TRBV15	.	CATSSSLVRSGSSETQYF	TGTGCCACCAGCAGTTCCCTCGTCCGGTCAGGGAGCTCAGAGACCCAGTACTTC
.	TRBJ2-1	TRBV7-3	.	CASSLGNEQFF	TGTGCCAGCAGCTTAGGTAATGAGCAGTTCTTC
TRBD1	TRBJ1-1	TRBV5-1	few	CASRTAGQPNTEAFF	TGCGCCAGCAGGACTGCGGGACAGCCGAACACTGAAGCTTTCTTT
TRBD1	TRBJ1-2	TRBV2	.	CASSGSGQGEGYTF	TGTGCCAGCAGTGGGTCAGGACAGGGAGAGGGCTACACCTTC
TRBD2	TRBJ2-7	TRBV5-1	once	CASSPGTSGGNHEQYF	TGCGCCAGCAGCCCCGGGACTAGCGGGGGAAACCACGAGCAGTACTTC
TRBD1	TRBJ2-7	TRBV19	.	CASSFQTGVEQYF	TGTGCCAGTAGTTTCCAAACAGGGGTCGAGCAGTACTTC
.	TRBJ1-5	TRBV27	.	CASSSSQSYSNQPQHF	TGTGCCAGCAGTTCCTCCCAGAGTTATAGCAATCAGCCCCAGCATTTT
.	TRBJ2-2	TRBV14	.	CASSQVGAGELFF	TGTGCCAGCAGCCAAGTAGGCGCCGGGGAGCTGTTTTTT
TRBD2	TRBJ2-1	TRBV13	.	CASSLERASGRYDNEQFF	TGTGCCAGCAGCTTAGAAAGGGCTAGCGGGAGGTACGACAATGAGCAGTTCTTC
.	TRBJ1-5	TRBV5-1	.	CASSPTGNSNQPQHF	TGCGCCAGCAGCCCAACGGGGAATAGCAATCAGCCCCAGCATTTT
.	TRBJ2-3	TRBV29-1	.	CSARRGLSDTQYF	TGCAGCGCCCGGAGGGGGCTTTCAGATACGCAGTATTTT
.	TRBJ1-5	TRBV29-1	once	CSVGGVDGNQPQHF	TGCAGCGTTGGGGGGGTAGATGGCAATCAGCCCCAGCATTTT
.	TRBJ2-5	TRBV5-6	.	CASSSTVEETQYF	TGTGCCAGCAGCTCGACAGTGGAAGAGACCCAGTACTTC
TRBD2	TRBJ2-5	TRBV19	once	CASSFLADQETQYF	TGTGCCAGTAGTTTTCTAGCGGATCAAGAGACCCAGTACTTC
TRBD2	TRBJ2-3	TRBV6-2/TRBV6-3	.	CASSRTLAGAGDTQYF	TGTGCCAGCAGTCGAACCTTAGCGGGGGCGGGAGATACGCAGTATTTT
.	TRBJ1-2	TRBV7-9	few	CASIKVGRGNYGYTF	TGTGCCAGCATTAAAGTGGGAAGGGGGAACTATGGCTACACCTTC
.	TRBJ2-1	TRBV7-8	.	CASSFFAGDNYEQFF	TGTGCCAGCAGCTTCTTCGCAGGGGATAACTATGAGCAGTTCTTC
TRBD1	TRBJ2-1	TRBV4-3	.	CASSQGDRATYNEQFF	TGCGCCAGCAGCCAAGGGGACAGGGCCACCTACAATGAGCAGTTCTTC
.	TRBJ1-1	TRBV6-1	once	CASSDRGALGAFF	TGTGCCAGCAGTGATAGGGGGGCCTTGGGAGCTTTCTTT
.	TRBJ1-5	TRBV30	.	CAWRYTIPPQHF	TGTGCCTGGAGGTACACGATTCCACCCCAGCATTTT
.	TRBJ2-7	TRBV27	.	CASSLADQYEQYF	TGTGCCAGCAGTTTGGCGGATCAGTACGAGCAGTACTTC
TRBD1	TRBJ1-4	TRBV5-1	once	CASSLGQGQNEKLFF	TGCGCCAGCAGCTTGGGACAGGGCCAGAATGAAAAACTGTTTTTT
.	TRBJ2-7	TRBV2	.	CASSADSLRSYEQYF	TGTGCCAGCAGTGCAGACAGTCTGAGATCCTACGAGCAGTACTTC
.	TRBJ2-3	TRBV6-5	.	CASSSGRTSTDTQYF	TGTGCCAGCAGTTCTGGGAGGACTAGCACAGATACGCAGTATTTT
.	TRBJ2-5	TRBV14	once	CASSREPLYPETQYF	TGTGCCAGCAGCCGGGAGCCCCTTTACCCCGAGACCCAGTACTTC
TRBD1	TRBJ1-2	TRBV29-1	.	CSVGARSGTGDGYTF	TGCAGCGTTGGGGCTCGTTCCGGGACAGGGGACGGCTACACCTTC